The 23 T cell receptor beta chains below all came from one sample that was sequenced in a study of blood T cell repertoires in COVID-19. Profiled with immunoSEQ multiplex PCR; TCRdb holds only in-frame clones, not every one. The top ten clones hold around 6% of a sample with 300,000 to 350,000 clones, around 87% of them seen once. Sequenced sample: peripheral blood. The receptors originated from a woman aged 45-60 years with COVID-19, enrolled during active disease.

The chain uses TRBV11-2 and TRBJ1-1, with D maybe TRBD1 (5 bases). Between the trimmed V and J ends, which lost 0 bases and 7 bases, there was a span of 9 bases. The V gene's germline CDR1 is SGHAT and CDR2 FQNNGV. This CDR3 is 13 amino acids long. DNA for the CDR3: TGTGCCAGCAGCTTAGATGGGGCCCTTGAAGCTTTCTTT. Encoded protein: CASSLDGALEAFF. Supplemented by reference TRBV11-2 and TRBJ1-1, the full variable domain reads EAGVAQSPRYKIIEKRQSVAFWCNPISGHATLYWYQQILGQGPKLLIQFQNNGVVDDSQLPKDRFSAERLKGVDSTLKIQPAKLEDSAVYLCASSLDGALEAFFGQGTRLTVV.

V usage is TRBV27 and J usage is TRBJ1-2; tentative D call: TRBD1 (5 bases). This CDR3 contains 12 residues. Germline V gene lookup returns CDR1 MNHEY and CDR2 SMNVEV (reference sequence). Trimming shortened V by 5 bases and J by 8 bases, and 12 bases separated the two germline ends. The CDR3 DNA reads TGTGCCAGCAGTCCTCAGGGTTGGGGCTACACCTTC. This codes for CASSPQGWGYTF.

The V gene is TRBV6-4, the J gene TRBJ1-2; TRBD1 matches at 10 bases. The junction had 12 bases not matched to a gene; V was cut back by 0 bases and J by 8 bases. The germline V gene encodes CDR1 MRHNA and CDR2 SNTAGT. The CDR3 has 17 amino acids. The CDR3 DNA follows: TGTGCCAGCAGTGACTCGGCCGCGGGACAGGGGTTGAGGGGCTACACCTTC. Its translation: CASSDSAAGQGLRGYTF.

The V and J genes are TRBV11-1 and TRBJ2-1; D remains unclear. The CDR3 is 15 residues long. Germline V gene sequence: CDR1 SGHAT, CDR2 FQDESV (reference sequence). The V gene lost 2 bases and the J gene lost 0 bases, with 8 bases spanning the gap. CDR3 in amino acids: CASSLRRSSYNEQFF. The CDR3 DNA reads as TGTGCCAGCAGCTTACGCCGGAGCTCCTACAATGAGCAGTTCTTC.

The chain links TRBV29-1 to TRBJ2-2; maybe TRBD1 (6 bases). The CDR3 spans 14 residues. V shed 7 bases and J shed 5 bases, with 17 bases lying between them. In germline, CDR1 is SQVTM, CDR2 ANQGSEA. The CDR3 is CSASQGSKTGELFF. The CDR3 DNA is TGCAGCGCTTCACAGGGTTCTAAGACCGGGGAGCTGTTTTTT.

The chain has TRBV6-5 and TRBJ2-1; D not certain. The V gene's germline CDR1 is MNHEY and CDR2 SVGAGI. This CDR3 spans 16 amino acids. Trimming pared 0 bases from V and 2 bases from J, leaving 11 bases between. CDR3 bases: TGTGCCAGCAGTTACTCTTCCGAACTAACCTACAATGAGCAGTTCTTC. It yields the protein CASSYSSELTYNEQFF.

This clone was picked up one time. The chain uses TRBV5-1 and TRBJ2-1, with 8 bases fitting TRBD2. Germline lookup yields CDR1 SGHRS and CDR2 YFSETQ. The CDR3 loop spans 17 amino acids. The V segment lost 0 bases and the J segment 9 bases; nucleotides outside the gene matches: 14. The CDR3, as DNA: TGCGCCAGCAGCTTGGACTTAGGTAGCGGGATTAGCGGTGAGCAGTTCTTC. Amino acids: CASSLDLGSGISGEQFF.

This chain uses TRBV7-3 with TRBJ2-1, with a tentative D call TRBD2 (5 bases). This CDR3 has 18 residues. Germline CDR1 SGHTA, CDR2 FQGTGA. V lost 1 base and J 3 bases, leaving 19 bases between the germline ends. The CDR3 spells CASSLMRSVGVSYNEQFF. The CDR3 DNA reads TGTGCCAGCAGCTTAATGAGGTCAGTCGGGGTTAGCTACAATGAGCAGTTCTTC.

The chain employs TRBV6-5 and TRBJ1-1, with a weak D call TRBD1 (6 bases). Germline CDR1 reads MNHEY; CDR2 reads SVGAGI. The CDR3 covers 12 residues. Trimming pared 6 bases from V and 7 bases from J, leaving 12 bases between. The chain's CDR3 is CASRWTDSEAFF. CDR3 coding DNA: TGTGCCAGCAGGTGGACAGATAGTGAAGCTTTCTTT.

This chain uses TRBV13 with TRBJ1-2, with no clear D. The CDR3 has 15 residues. Per germline, CDR1 PRHDT and CDR2 FYEKMQ (reference sequence). V was shortened by 6 bases and J by 1 base, with 15 bases between the two germline ends. The CDR3 loop reads CASRPYVGVNYGYTF. The CDR3 nucleotides are TGTGCCAGCAGACCTTACGTCGGAGTTAACTATGGCTACACCTTC.

The V and J genes are TRBV6-6 and TRBJ1-2; tentative D call: TRBD1 (5 bases). V was trimmed by 0 bases and J by 2 bases, leaving 13 bases between them. Per the germline V gene, CDR1 is MNHNY and CDR2 is SVGAGI (reference sequence). The CDR3 has 16 residues. The CDR3 loop reads CASSYSGWGRNYGYTF. The CDR3 region has the DNA TGTGCCAGCAGTTACTCTGGATGGGGCCGCAACTATGGCTACACCTTC.

With regard to this clone: It is likely a read error: a sequence one base away is far more abundant. The chain links TRBV19 to TRBJ2-5, with a tentative D call TRBD2 (6 bases). The CDR3 has 11 residues. Trimming shortened V by 9 bases and J by 5 bases, and 10 bases separated the two germline ends. The germline V gene encodes CDR1 LNHDA and CDR2 SQIVND (reference sequence). CDR3 region: CASSRGETQYF. The CDR3 DNA reads as TGTGCCAGCAGCCGGGGGGAGACCCAGTACTTC.

This chain uses TRBV2 with TRBJ1-2; the D gene is possibly TRBD1 (5 bases). Germline CDR1 and CDR2: SNHLY and FYNNEI. V lost 1 base to trimming and J lost 5 bases, with 11 bases between them. The CDR3 runs to 14 residues. The CDR3 sequence is CASSEGPGSYGYTF. In nucleotides, the CDR3 is TGTGCCAGCAGTGAAGGTCCAGGGTCGTATGGCTACACCTTC.

This clone was recorded only once. The chain couples TRBV4-1 to TRBJ2-7, with 11 bases that match TRBD1. The germline gives CDR1 MGHRA, CDR2 YSYEKL. The CDR3 totals 15 residues. After removal of 4 bases from V and 2 bases from J, the junction contained 4 bases not matched to a gene. The CDR3 here is CASSRDRGSPYEQYF. The CDR3 DNA is TGCGCCAGCAGCCGGGACAGGGGGTCTCCCTACGAGCAGTACTTC.

The rearrangement links TRBV6-6 to TRBJ2-5; D is perhaps TRBD2 (5 bases). The CDR3 is made up of 14 amino acids. V was pared by 8 bases and J by 5 bases, with 18 bases between. Germline V gene lookup returns CDR1 MNHNY and CDR2 SVGAGI (reference sequence). This CDR3 is CASRDGGVVETQYF. Written as DNA, the CDR3 is TGTGCCAGCCGGGATGGAGGAGTTGTTGAGACCCAGTACTTC.

This clone was found once. This chain connects TRBV7-3 to TRBJ2-2, with 9 bases fitting TRBD2. V shed 2 bases and J 6 bases; nucleotides not matched to a gene: 10. Germline CDR1 is SGHTA and CDR2 is FQGTGA. The CDR3 is made up of 17 amino acids. CDR3 in amino acids: CASSLYGTSRVAGELFF. The CDR3 DNA is TGTGCCAGCAGCTTATATGGGACTAGCCGTGTTGCCGGGGAGCTGTTTTTT. Supplemented by reference TRBV7-3 and TRBJ2-2, the full variable domain reads GAGVSQTPSNKVTEKGKYVELRCDPISGHTALYWYRQSLGQGPEFLIYFQGTGAADDSGLPNDRFFAVRPEGSVSTLKIQRTERGDSAVYLCASSLYGTSRVAGELFFGEGSRLTVL.

This clone appeared a single time. The CDR3 is CATKGARVYTEAFF. CDR3 in DNA: TGTGCCACGAAGGGGGCCAGGGTTTACACTGAAGCTTTCTTT. The chain carries TRBV13 and TRBJ1-1, with 7 positions matching TRBD1. The CDR3 has 14 amino acids. The V and J ends lost 10 bases and 3 bases, in that order; junction bases with no gene match: 11. Germline V CDR1 and CDR2: PRHDT, FYEKMQ (reference sequence).

The V call is TRBV5-1, the J call TRBJ2-1; 7 bases agree with TRBD2. The CDR3 sequence is 17 residues long. The germline V gene encodes CDR1 SGHRS and CDR2 YFSETQ. V dropped 1 base and J dropped 4; count of bases not matched to a gene: 11. CDR3 sequence (DNA): TGCGCCAGCAGCTTGTTAGTGGGAGAGGGAGGGTACAATGAGCAGTTCTTC. This gives the protein CASSLLVGEGGYNEQFF.

The rearrangement uses TRBV7-9 and TRBJ1-2; D gene unclear. CDR3 size: 15 residues. Trimming cost V 1 base and J 0 bases, with 9 bases left between them. Germline lookup yields CDR1 SEHNR and CDR2 FQNEAQ (reference sequence). The CDR3: CASSLDLLANYGYTF. The CDR3 DNA follows: TGTGCCAGCAGCTTAGATCTCTTAGCTAACTATGGCTACACCTTC.

This chain links TRBV4-1 with TRBJ2-5, with D possibly matching TRBD2 (7 bases). V was clipped by 0 bases and J by 7 bases, with 18 bases between them. The CDR3 runs to 16 residues. CDR1 is MGHRA, CDR2 YSYEKL, per germline. DNA for the CDR3: TGCGCCAGCAGCCAAGAAGGGCGGGGGCCCTTGGGGACCCAGTACTTC. It translates to CASSQEGRGPLGTQYF.

The rearrangement links TRBV3-1 (or the pseudogene TRBV3-2) to TRBJ2-3, with 9 bases identical to TRBD2. Germline CDR1 and CDR2: LGHDT and YNNKEL (reference sequence). V trimming: 2 bases; J trimming: 8 bases; junction bases outside the gene matches: 5. The CDR3 has 14 residues. The CDR3 here is CASSQPGTSPTQYF. CDR3 bases: TGTGCCAGCAGCCAACCCGGGACTAGCCCTACGCAGTATTTT.

The V and J genes are TRBV7-9 and TRBJ1-1, with 7 bases lining up with TRBD1. The V segment lost 5 bases and the J segment 0 bases; nucleotides outside the gene matches: 9. Germline CDR1 reads SEHNR; CDR2 reads FQNEAQ (reference sequence). The CDR3 sequence is 16 residues long. The CDR3 DNA is TGTGCCAGCAGCAAGCGAACAGGGGCGATGAACACTGAAGCTTTCTTT. It yields the protein CASSKRTGAMNTEAFF.

In nucleotides, the CDR3 is TGTGCCTGGACGGGACAGGGAAATTCACCCCTCCACTTT. This codes for CAWTGQGNSPLHF. The chain is built from TRBV30 and TRBJ1-6; 9 bases match TRBD1. The V gene end was trimmed by 4 bases and the J gene end by 7 bases; junction bases not matched to a gene: 2. The CDR3 consists of 13 residues. Looked up from germline, CDR1 is GTSNPN and CDR2 is SVGIG (reference sequence).